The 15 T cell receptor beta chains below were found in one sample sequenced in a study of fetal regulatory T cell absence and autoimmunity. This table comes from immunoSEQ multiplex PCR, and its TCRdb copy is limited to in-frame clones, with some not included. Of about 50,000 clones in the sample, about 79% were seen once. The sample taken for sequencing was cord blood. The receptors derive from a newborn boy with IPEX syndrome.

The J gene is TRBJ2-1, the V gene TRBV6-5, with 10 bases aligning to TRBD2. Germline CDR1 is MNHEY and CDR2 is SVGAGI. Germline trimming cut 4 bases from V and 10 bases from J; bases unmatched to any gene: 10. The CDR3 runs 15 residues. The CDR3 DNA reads TGTGCCAGCAGTTCGTCGTTTCCGGGACTAGCGGAGCAGTTCTTC. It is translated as CASSSSFPGLAEQFF.

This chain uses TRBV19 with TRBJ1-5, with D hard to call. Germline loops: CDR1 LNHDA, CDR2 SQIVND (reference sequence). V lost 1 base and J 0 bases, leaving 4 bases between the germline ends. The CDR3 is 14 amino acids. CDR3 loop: CASSIAISNQPQHF. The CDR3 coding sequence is TGTGCCAGTAGTATAGCGATTAGCAATCAGCCCCAGCATTTT.

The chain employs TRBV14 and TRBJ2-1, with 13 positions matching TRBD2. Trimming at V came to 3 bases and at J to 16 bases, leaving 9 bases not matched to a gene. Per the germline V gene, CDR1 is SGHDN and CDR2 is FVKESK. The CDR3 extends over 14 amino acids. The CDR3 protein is CASSQYGLAGVHFF. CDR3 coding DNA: TGTGCCAGCAGCCAGTATGGACTAGCGGGAGTTCACTTCTTC.

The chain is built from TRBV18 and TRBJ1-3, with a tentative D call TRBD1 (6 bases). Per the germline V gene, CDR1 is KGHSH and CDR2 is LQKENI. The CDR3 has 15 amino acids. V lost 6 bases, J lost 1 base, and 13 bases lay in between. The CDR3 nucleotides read TGTGCCAGCTCGCCGACAGGTCTATCTGGAAACACCATATATTTT. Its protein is CASSPTGLSGNTIYF.

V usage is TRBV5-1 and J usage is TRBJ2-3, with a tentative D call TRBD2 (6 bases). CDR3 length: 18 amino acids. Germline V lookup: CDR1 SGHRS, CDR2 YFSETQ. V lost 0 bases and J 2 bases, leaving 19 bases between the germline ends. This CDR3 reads CASSLAVVAVYDTDTQYF. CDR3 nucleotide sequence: TGCGCCAGCAGCTTGGCCGTGGTAGCGGTCTATGACACAGATACGCAGTATTTT.

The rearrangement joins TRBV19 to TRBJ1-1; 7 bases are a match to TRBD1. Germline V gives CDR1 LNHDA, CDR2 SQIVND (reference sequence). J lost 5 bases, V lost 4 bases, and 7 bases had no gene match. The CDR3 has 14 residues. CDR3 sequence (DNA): TGTGCCAGTAGTAGGAGGGGGCAAAGGACTGAAGCTTTCTTT. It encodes CASSRRGQRTEAFF.

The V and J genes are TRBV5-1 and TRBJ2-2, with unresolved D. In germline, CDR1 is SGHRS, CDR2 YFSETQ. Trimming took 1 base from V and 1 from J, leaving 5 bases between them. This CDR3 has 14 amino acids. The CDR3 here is CASSLQVNTGELFF. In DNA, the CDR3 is TGCGCCAGCAGCTTGCAAGTGAACACCGGGGAGCTGTTTTTT.

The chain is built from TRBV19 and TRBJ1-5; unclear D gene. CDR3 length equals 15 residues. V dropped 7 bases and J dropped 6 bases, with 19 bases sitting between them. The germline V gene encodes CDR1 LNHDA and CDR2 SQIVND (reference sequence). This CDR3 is CASMARDRYSQPQHF. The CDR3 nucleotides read TGTGCCAGTATGGCGAGGGATCGGTACAGTCAGCCCCAGCATTTT.

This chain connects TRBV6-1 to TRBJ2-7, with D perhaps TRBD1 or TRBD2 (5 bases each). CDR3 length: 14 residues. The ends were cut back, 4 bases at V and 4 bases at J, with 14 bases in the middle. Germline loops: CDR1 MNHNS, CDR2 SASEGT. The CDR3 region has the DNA TGTGCCAGCAGTGTCCTCGGGACGGCTTACGAGCAGTACTTC. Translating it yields CASSVLGTAYEQYF.

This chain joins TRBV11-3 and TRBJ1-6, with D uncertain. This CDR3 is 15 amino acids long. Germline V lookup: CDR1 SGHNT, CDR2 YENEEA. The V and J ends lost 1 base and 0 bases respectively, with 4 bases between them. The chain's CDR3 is CASSLVSSYNSPLHF. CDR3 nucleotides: TGTGCCAGCAGCTTAGTAAGCTCCTATAATTCACCCCTCCACTTT.

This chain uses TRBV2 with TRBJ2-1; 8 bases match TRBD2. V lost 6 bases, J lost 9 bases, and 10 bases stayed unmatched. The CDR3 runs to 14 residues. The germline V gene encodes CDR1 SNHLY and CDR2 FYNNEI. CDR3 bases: TGTGCCAGCAGAAACGGGAGGGCCTTAGGTGAGCAGTTCTTC. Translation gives CASRNGRALGEQFF.

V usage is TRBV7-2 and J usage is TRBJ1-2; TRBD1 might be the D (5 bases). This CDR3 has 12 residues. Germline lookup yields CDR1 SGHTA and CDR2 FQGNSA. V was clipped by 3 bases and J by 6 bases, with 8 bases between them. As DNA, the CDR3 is TGTGCCAGCAGCTTGGGGGTAAATGGCTACACCTTC. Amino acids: CASSLGVNGYTF.

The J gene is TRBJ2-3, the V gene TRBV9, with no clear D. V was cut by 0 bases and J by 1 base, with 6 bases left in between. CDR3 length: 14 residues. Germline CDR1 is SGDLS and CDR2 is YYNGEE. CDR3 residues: CASSVDAGTDTQYF. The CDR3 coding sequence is TGTGCCAGCAGCGTAGACGCCGGCACAGATACGCAGTATTTT.

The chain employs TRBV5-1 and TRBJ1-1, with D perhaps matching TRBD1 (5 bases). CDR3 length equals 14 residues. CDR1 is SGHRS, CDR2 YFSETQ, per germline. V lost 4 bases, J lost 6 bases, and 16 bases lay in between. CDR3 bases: TGCGCCAGCAGCCCCCGACCAGGGACGCCTGAAGCTTTCTTT. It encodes CASSPRPGTPEAFF.

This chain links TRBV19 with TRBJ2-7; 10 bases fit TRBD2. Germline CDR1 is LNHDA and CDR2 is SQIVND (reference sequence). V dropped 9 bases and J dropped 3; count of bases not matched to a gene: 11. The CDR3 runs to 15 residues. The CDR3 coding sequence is TGTGCCAGCTCCCCGGCTAGCGGGGGATACTACGAGCAGTACTTC. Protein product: CASSPASGGYYEQYF.